This paragraph covers one TCR beta chain sequence. Antigen specificity is unknown. The table came from immunoSEQ multiplex PCR; TCRdb's copy has only in-frame clones and leaves some out. The sample gives tens of thousands of clones, about 93% of which show up once; more than 2% is in the top ten. These data originate in a study of PD-1 blockade in classical Hodgkin lymphoma. The time point here: newly diagnosed, previously untreated cHL patient sample. Study-wide points: Baseline TCR diversity was reportedly lower in newly diagnosed patients than healthy donors.

The length of the CDR3 is 13 residues. V lost 4 bases to trimming and J lost 6 bases, with 13 bases between them. Germline assignment: CDR1 SQVTM and CDR2 ANQGSEA. Sample: peripheral blood mononuclear cells (PBMCs). This chain joins TRBV29-1 and TRBJ1-5; a weak D match, TRBD1 (6 bases). The TCR was taken from a human donor with classical Hodgkin lymphoma. CDR3 sequence reads: CSVGAGAAQPQHF. As DNA, the CDR3 is TGCAGCGTTGGGGCAGGGGCTGCTCAGCCCCAGCATTTT.